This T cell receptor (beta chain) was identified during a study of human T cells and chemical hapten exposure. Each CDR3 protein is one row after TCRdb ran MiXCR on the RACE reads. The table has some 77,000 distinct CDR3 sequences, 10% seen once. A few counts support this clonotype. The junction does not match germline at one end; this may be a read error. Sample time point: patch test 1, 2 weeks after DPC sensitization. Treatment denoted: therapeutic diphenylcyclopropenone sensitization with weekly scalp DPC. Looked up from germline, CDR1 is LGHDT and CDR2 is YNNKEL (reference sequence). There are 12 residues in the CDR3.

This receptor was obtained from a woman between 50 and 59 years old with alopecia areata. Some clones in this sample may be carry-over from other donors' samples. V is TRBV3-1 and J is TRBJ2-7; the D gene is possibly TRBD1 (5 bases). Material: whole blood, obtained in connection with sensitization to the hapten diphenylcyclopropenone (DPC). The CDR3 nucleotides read TGTGCCAGCAGCCAGACCGGACAAGGCTGGCACTTC. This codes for CASSQTGQGWHF.